This is a list of T cell receptor beta chains from one sample in a study of T cell responses to AZD1222 COVID-19 vaccine. Assay used: immunoSEQ multiplex PCR; TCRdb lists only in-frame clones, some missing. Among under 95,000 clones, 89% were seen once, and the ten largest hold about 2.2%. The specimen comprised peripheral blood, sampled on day 0 of AZD1222 vaccination. The source is an adult in good health. Both conserved end residues are part of each CDR3. A D gene is named only where the DNA matches it firmly. Some rows have no size entry. The others give once, few or many, or a class for an expanded clone.

V gene: TRBV6-5; D gene: NA; clone size: NA; J gene: TRBJ2-7; CDR3 DNA: TGTGCCAGCAGGAAAGAAACAGGGTTCTACGAGCAGTACTTC; CDR3 protein: CASRKETGFYEQYF
V gene: TRBV14; D gene: NA; clone size: NA; J gene: TRBJ1-1; CDR3 DNA: TGTGCCAGCAGCCAAGAGGGCGGCTGGAACACTGAAGCTTTCTTT; CDR3 protein: CASSQEGGWNTEAFF
V gene: TRBV29-1; D gene: NA; clone size: NA; J gene: TRBJ1-2; CDR3 DNA: TGCAGCGTTAAACCCAGCCAGCAGGGCCTCCCATTCTATGGCTACACCTTC; CDR3 protein: CSVKPSQQGLPFYGYTF
V gene: TRBV7-3; D gene: TRBD2; clone size: once; J gene: TRBJ2-3; CDR3 DNA: TGTGCCAGCAGCTTAGCGGTAGCGGGGGGTGATACGCAGTATTTT; CDR3 protein: CASSLAVAGGDTQYF
V gene: TRBV7-9; D gene: TRBD2; clone size: NA; J gene: TRBJ2-7; CDR3 DNA: TGTGCCAGCAGCTTGATAGTGTCGGGGGGCGAGCAGTACTTC; CDR3 protein: CASSLIVSGGEQYF
V gene: TRBV29-1; D gene: NA; clone size: NA; J gene: TRBJ2-2; CDR3 DNA: TGCAGCGGAACAAACACCGGGGAGCTGTTTTTT; CDR3 protein: CSGTNTGELFF
V gene: TRBV6-4; D gene: TRBD2; clone size: NA; J gene: TRBJ2-3; CDR3 DNA: TGTGCCAGCAGTGAGGGGACTAGCGACACAGATACGCAGTATTTT; CDR3 protein: CASSEGTSDTDTQYF
V gene: TRBV7-9; D gene: NA; clone size: once; J gene: TRBJ1-4; CDR3 DNA: TGTGCCAGCAAACTTCAGACAGGCGATAATGAAAAACTGTTTTTT; CDR3 protein: CASKLQTGDNEKLFF
V gene: TRBV4-1; D gene: NA; clone size: NA; J gene: TRBJ2-6; CDR3 DNA: TGCGCCAGCAGCCAAGATAGTAAGGGTATGGCTGGGGCCAACGTCCTGACTTTC; CDR3 protein: CASSQDSKGMAGANVLTF
V gene: TRBV3-1/TRBV3-2; D gene: NA; clone size: NA; J gene: TRBJ1-6; CDR3 DNA: TGTGCCAGCAGCCAAACGGGGGGAGGATCACCCCTCCACTTT; CDR3 protein: CASSQTGGGSPLHF
V gene: TRBV7-9; D gene: NA; clone size: NA; J gene: TRBJ1-2; CDR3 DNA: TGTGCCAGCAGCTTAGCCCTAGGGAACGGCTACACCTTC; CDR3 protein: CASSLALGNGYTF
V gene: TRBV7-9; D gene: TRBD1; clone size: NA; J gene: TRBJ1-1; CDR3 DNA: TGTGCCAGCTCAGGGGGAGTTTTCGCTGAAGCTTTCTTT; CDR3 protein: CASSGGVFAEAFF
V gene: TRBV9; D gene: TRBD1; clone size: NA; J gene: TRBJ1-2; CDR3 DNA: TGTGCCAGCAGGGGACAGGAGGGCTATGGCTACACCTTC; CDR3 protein: CASRGQEGYGYTF
V gene: TRBV2; D gene: TRBD1; clone size: NA; J gene: TRBJ2-3; CDR3 DNA: TGTGCCAGTACAGGGGTTTCGGCAGATACGCAGTATTTT; CDR3 protein: CASTGVSADTQYF
V gene: TRBV12-5; D gene: NA; clone size: NA; J gene: TRBJ1-1; CDR3 DNA: TGTGCTAGTGGTTTTCTGGTGAACACTGAAGCTTTCTTT; CDR3 protein: CASGFLVNTEAFF
V gene: TRBV7-8; D gene: TRBD2; clone size: NA; J gene: TRBJ2-3; CDR3 DNA: TGTGCCAGCAGCCCCCGCCCTAGCGGGTCGGGGACAGATACGCAGTATTTT; CDR3 protein: CASSPRPSGSGTDTQYF
V gene: TRBV6-5; D gene: TRBD1; clone size: NA; J gene: TRBJ1-2; CDR3 DNA: TGTGCCAGCAGGGACAGGGGGCGAGGGGACTATGGCTACACCTTC; CDR3 protein: CASRDRGRGDYGYTF
V gene: TRBV5-1; D gene: TRBD1; clone size: NA; J gene: TRBJ1-2; CDR3 DNA: TGCGCCAGCAGCCCGGGACAGTTCCCCGTAACTTCTAACTATGGCTACACCTTC; CDR3 protein: CASSPGQFPVTSNYGYTF
V gene: TRBV19; D gene: NA; clone size: NA; J gene: TRBJ2-2; CDR3 DNA: TGTGCCAGTAGTATCTCGGCAGGTAGGAGGACCGGGGAGCTGTTTTTT; CDR3 protein: CASSISAGRRTGELFF
V gene: TRBV7-9; D gene: TRBD1; clone size: few; J gene: TRBJ2-5; CDR3 DNA: TGTGCCAGCAGATCCGAAGGGGGCGCGAAGACCCAGTACTTC; CDR3 protein: CASRSEGGAKTQYF
V gene: TRBV29-1; D gene: NA; clone size: few; J gene: TRBJ2-1; CDR3 DNA: TGCAGCGCGCTTGTATACAATGAGCAGTTCTTC; CDR3 protein: CSALVYNEQFF
V gene: TRBV27; D gene: NA; clone size: NA; J gene: TRBJ1-4; CDR3 DNA: TGTGCCAGCACGAGGGTGGTCGGTGAAAAACTGTTTTTT; CDR3 protein: CASTRVVGEKLFF
V gene: TRBV30; D gene: NA; clone size: NA; J gene: TRBJ1-1; CDR3 DNA: TGTGCCTGGAGTGTAAGAGCATCTGTGGACACTGAAGCTTTCTTT; CDR3 protein: CAWSVRASVDTEAFF